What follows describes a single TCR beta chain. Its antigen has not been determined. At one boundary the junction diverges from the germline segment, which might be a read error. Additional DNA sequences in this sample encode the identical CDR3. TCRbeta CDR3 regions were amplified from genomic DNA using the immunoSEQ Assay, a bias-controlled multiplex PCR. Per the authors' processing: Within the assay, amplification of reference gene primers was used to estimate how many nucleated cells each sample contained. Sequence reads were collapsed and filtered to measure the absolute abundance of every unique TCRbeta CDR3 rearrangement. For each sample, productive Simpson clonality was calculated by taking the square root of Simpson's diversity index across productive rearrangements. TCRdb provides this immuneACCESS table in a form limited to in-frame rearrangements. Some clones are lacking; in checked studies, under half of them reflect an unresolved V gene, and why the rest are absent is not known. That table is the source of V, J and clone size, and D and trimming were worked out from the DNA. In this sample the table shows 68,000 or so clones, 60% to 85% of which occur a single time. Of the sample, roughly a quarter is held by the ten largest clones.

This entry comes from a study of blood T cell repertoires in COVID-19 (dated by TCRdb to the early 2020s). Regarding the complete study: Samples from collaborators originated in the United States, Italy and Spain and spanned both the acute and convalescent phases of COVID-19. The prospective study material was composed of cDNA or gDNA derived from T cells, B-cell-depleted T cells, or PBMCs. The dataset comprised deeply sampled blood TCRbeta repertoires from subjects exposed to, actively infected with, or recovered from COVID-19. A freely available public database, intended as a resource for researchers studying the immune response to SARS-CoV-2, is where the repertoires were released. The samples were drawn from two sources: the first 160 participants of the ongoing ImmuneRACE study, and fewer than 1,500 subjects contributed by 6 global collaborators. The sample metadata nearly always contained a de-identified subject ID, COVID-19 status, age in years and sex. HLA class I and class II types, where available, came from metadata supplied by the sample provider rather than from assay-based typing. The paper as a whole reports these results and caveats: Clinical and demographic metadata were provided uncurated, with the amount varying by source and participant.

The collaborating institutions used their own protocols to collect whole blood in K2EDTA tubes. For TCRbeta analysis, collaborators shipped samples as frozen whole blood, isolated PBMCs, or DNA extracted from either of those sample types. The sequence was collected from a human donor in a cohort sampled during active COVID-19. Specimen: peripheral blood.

The CDR3 region has the sequence CASSLAGGANTGELFF. The DNA reads TGTGCCAGCAGCCTAGCGGGAGGTGCGAACACCGGGGAGCTGTTTTTT. Recombination linked TRBV7-2 to TRBJ2-2; 11 central bases correspond to TRBD2. Measured from the cysteine to the phenylalanine, the CDR3 is 16 residues long. Of the read, only the CDR3 DNA is kept; its 48 bases are in frame from base 1. Via the germline V gene, CDR1 is SGHTA and CDR2 FQGNSA.